This entry concerns a single TCR beta chain. What it binds is unknown. The data were obtained in a study of T cell responses to AZD1222 COVID-19 vaccine. Trimming took 3 bases from V and 1 from J; bases not matched to a gene: 2. From germline, CDR1 is LNHNV and CDR2 YYDKDF (reference sequence). The CDR3 sequence is 14 residues long. General study findings and limits: Baseline antibody screening turned up just a handful of seropositive AZD1222 recipients.

The repertoire was sequenced with immunoSEQ multiplex PCR; TCRdb's copy has only in-frame clones and lacks some. Of about 180,000 clones detected, over 75% appear once; the ten largest clones hold about 3%. The source material was peripheral blood, sampled on day 0 of AZD1222 vaccination. The chain combines TRBV15 with TRBJ1-1, with TRBD1 matching over 7 bases. The sequence was obtained from an adult in good health. The CDR3 loop reads CATSSDRANTEAFF. The CDR3 nucleotides are TGTGCCACCAGCAGCGACAGGGCGAACACTGAAGCTTTCTTT.